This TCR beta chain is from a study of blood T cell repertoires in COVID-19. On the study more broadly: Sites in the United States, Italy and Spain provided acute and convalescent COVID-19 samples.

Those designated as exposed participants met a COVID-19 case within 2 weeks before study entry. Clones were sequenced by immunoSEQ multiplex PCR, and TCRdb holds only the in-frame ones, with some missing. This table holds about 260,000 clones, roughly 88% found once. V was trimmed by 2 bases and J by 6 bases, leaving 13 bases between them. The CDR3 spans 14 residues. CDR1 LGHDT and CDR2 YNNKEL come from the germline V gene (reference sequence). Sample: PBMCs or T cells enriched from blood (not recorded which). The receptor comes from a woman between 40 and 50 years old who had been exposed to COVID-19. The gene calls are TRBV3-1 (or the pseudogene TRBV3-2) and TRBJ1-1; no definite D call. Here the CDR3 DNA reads TGTGCCAGCAGCCAAAAATTTCTCGTGTCTGAAGCTTTCTTT. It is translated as CASSQKFLVSEAFF.